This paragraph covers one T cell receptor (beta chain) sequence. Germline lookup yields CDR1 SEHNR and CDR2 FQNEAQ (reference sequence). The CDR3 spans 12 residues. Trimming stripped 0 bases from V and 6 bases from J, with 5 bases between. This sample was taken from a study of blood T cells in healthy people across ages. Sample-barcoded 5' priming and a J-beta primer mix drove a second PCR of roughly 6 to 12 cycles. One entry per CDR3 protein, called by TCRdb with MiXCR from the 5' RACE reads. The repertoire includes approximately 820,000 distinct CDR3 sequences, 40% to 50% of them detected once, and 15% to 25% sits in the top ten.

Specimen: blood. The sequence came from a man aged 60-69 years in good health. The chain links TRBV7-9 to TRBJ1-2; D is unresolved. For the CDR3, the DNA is TGTGCCAGCAGCTTAGCAGTGGATGGCTACACCTTC. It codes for CASSLAVDGYTF.